Each of the 25 T cell receptor beta chains below was sequenced from the same sample in a study of blood T cell repertoires in COVID-19. The protocol was immunoSEQ multiplex PCR, while the TCRdb copy is restricted to in-frame clones and leaves out a portion. The sample gives roughly 160,000 clones, approximately 77% of which show up once; under 12% is in the top ten. Sequenced: peripheral blood. These receptor sequences come from a woman older than 75 with active or convalescent COVID-19.

The CDR3 bases are TGTGCCAGCAGCGTGGCTCTGGTTGGTGGCTACACCTTC. It is translated as CASSVALVGGYTF. J is TRBJ1-2 and V is TRBV9, with no clear D. The CDR3 runs 13 residues. V dropped 2 bases and J dropped 7 bases, with 12 bases sitting between them. The germline V gene has CDR1 SGDLS and CDR2 YYNGEE.

V is TRBV7-8 and J is TRBJ2-7, with 7 bases that match TRBD2. The CDR3 runs to 15 residues. Germline-derived CDR1 and CDR2 are SGHVS and FQNEAQ. With 5 bases clipped from V and 5 bases from J, the junction kept 12 bases outside the gene matches. CDR3 protein: CASSHEAGRSHEQYF. CDR3 DNA sequence: TGTGCCAGCAGCCACGAAGCGGGGAGATCACACGAGCAGTACTTC.

This clone was detected only once. The J gene is TRBJ2-5, the V gene TRBV7-9; TRBD1 matches 10 bases. V trimming: 4 bases; J trimming: 5 bases; junction bases outside the gene matches: 7. CDR3 size: 15 residues. CDR1 and CDR2 from the germline V gene are SEHNR and FQNEAQ (reference sequence). This chain's CDR3 is CASSSLTGGGETQYF. In nucleotides, the CDR3 is TGTGCCAGCAGCTCCCTGACAGGGGGCGGTGAGACCCAGTACTTC.

This clone was seen once. V and J are TRBV2 and TRBJ1-1, with 11 bases that match TRBD1. V gave up 5 bases and J gave up 9 bases; unmatched junction bases: 2. Germline assignment: CDR1 SNHLY and CDR2 FYNNEI. This CDR3 contains 12 residues. This CDR3 is CASSQDRGQAFF. CDR3 nucleotide sequence: TGTGCCAGCAGTCAGGACAGGGGGCAAGCTTTCTTT.

This clone was observed a single time. V usage is TRBV19 and J usage is TRBJ2-5; perhaps TRBD2 as D (5 bases). V lost 6 bases and J lost 1, with 15 bases in between. This CDR3 spans 15 amino acids. Germline V gene data show CDR1 as LNHDA and CDR2 as SQIVND (reference sequence). This CDR3 reads CASSPIAPVQETQYF. CDR3 nucleotide sequence: TGTGCCAGTAGCCCTATAGCGCCTGTCCAAGAGACCCAGTACTTC.

This clone is a singleton in its sample. The chain carries TRBV6-5 and TRBJ2-1; 10 positions agree with TRBD1. CDR3 length: 14 amino acids. Losses at the gene ends were 8 bases for V and 5 bases for J; bases not matched to a gene: 6. Germline loops: CDR1 MNHEY, CDR2 SVGAGI. The CDR3 DNA is TGTGCCAGCGATGGACAGGGGGGTAACAATGAGCAGTTCTTC. Translated, it gives CASDGQGGNNEQFF.

CDR3 sequence reads: CASTREGDTQYF. DNA of the CDR3: TGTGCCAGCACCCGGGAGGGGGATACGCAGTATTTT. This chain joins TRBV2 and TRBJ2-3; 8 bases are a match to TRBD2. J gave up 6 bases and V 7 bases, and 3 bases lay outside the gene matches. The CDR3 is made up of 12 amino acids. The germline gives CDR1 SNHLY, CDR2 FYNNEI.

This clone has just one count. V is TRBV13 and J is TRBJ1-6; weak D call: TRBD1 (6 bases). The germline V gene has CDR1 PRHDT and CDR2 FYEKMQ (reference sequence). CDR3 length: 15 residues. V was clipped by 4 bases and J by 3 bases, with 10 bases between them. In DNA, the CDR3 is TGTGCCAGCAGCTCGGGACAAGGCTATAATTCACCCCTCCACTTT. It specifies CASSSGQGYNSPLHF.

This clone turned up a few times. The chain has TRBV28 and TRBJ1-2; 9 bases align to TRBD1. Per germline, CDR1 MDHEN and CDR2 SYDVKM. This CDR3 has 13 amino acids. After removal of 6 bases from V and 8 bases from J, the junction contained 7 bases not matched to a gene. The CDR3 loop is CASRVQGARGYTF. The CDR3 DNA reads as TGTGCCAGCAGGGTACAGGGGGCGCGGGGCTACACCTTC.

The rearrangement uses TRBV10-3 and TRBJ2-2, with 11 bases matching TRBD1. V lost 6 bases, J lost 2 bases, and 11 bases stayed unmatched. The CDR3 is 18 amino acids. Germline CDR1 ENHRY, CDR2 SYGVKD. Here the CDR3 DNA reads TGTGCCATCAGGCGCCGTCCCGGGACAGGGGGTAACACCGGGGAGCTGTTTTTT. Protein product: CAIRRRPGTGGNTGELFF.

J is TRBJ1-2 and V is TRBV2; TRBD1 aligns across 8 bases. The CDR3 runs 14 residues. The V gene end was trimmed by 3 bases and the J gene end by 5 bases; junction bases not matched to a gene: 5. The germline CDR1 and CDR2 sequences are SNHLY and FYNNEI. The CDR3 DNA follows: TGTGCCAGCAGTGACAGGACAGGGTCATATGGCTACACCTTC. Translated: CASSDRTGSYGYTF.

The chain employs TRBV7-3 and TRBJ2-1; D call uncertain. The V end lost 2 bases, the J end lost 13 bases, and 15 bases lay between the germline ends. CDR3 size: 13 residues. Germline V lookup: CDR1 SGHTA, CDR2 FQGTGA. The CDR3 region has the DNA TGTGCCAGCAGCTTAGATAGGAGTGTATCTCAGTTCTTC. Translation gives CASSLDRSVSQFF.

The chain employs TRBV3-1 (or the pseudogene TRBV3-2) and TRBJ2-7, with a possible D match to TRBD2 (5 bases). CDR3 length: 16 amino acids. Germline-derived CDR1 and CDR2 are LGHDT and YNNKEL (reference sequence). Trimming pared 0 bases from V and 2 bases from J, leaving 14 bases between. CDR3 coding DNA: TGTGCCAGCAGCCAAGATTTCGGGGTAGGTCCCTACGAGCAGTACTTC. The encoded protein is CASSQDFGVGPYEQYF.

This clone was seen a handful of times. CDR3: CASRSKRTDTQYF. CDR3 DNA sequence: TGTGCCAGCAGGTCTAAGAGGACAGATACGCAGTATTTT. The chain links TRBV7-3 to TRBJ2-3; the D is unclear. V shed 6 bases and J shed 3 bases, with 10 bases lying between them. This CDR3 contains 13 residues. Germline-derived CDR1 and CDR2 are SGHTA and FQGTGA.

The gene calls are TRBV2 and TRBJ1-4, with D uncertain. The V gene lost 7 bases and the J gene lost 2 bases, with 11 bases spanning the gap. This CDR3 region has 14 residues. Germline CDR1 SNHLY, CDR2 FYNNEI. For the CDR3, the DNA is TGTGCCAGCATCGGGGATTGGACTAATGAAAAACTGTTTTTT. It yields the protein CASIGDWTNEKLFF.

In DNA form, the CDR3 reads TGCGCCAGCAGCCGCAGGGCTTTCGGCAATGAGCAGTTCTTC. The encoded protein is CASSRRAFGNEQFF. The V and J genes are TRBV5-1 and TRBJ2-1, with D perhaps TRBD1 (5 bases). From germline, CDR1 is SGHRS and CDR2 YFSETQ. Trimming shortened V by 4 bases and J by 6 bases, and 14 bases separated the two germline ends. The CDR3 sequence is 14 residues long.

This chain connects TRBV7-9 to TRBJ1-1; 7 positions agree with TRBD1. CDR1 and CDR2 (germline): SEHNR, FQNEAQ (reference sequence). This CDR3 has 15 residues. V lost 5 bases and J lost 5; bases outside the gene matches: 11. The CDR3 is CASSPRNRGGTEAFF. CDR3 bases: TGTGCCAGCAGCCCCCGAAACAGGGGAGGAACTGAAGCTTTCTTT.

The rearrangement links TRBV5-1 to TRBJ2-1; D not certain. The CDR3 spans 15 residues. The V end was cut by 0 bases, the J end by 5 bases, with 12 bases between. Germline CDR1 is SGHRS and CDR2 is YFSETQ. The CDR3 DNA is TGCGCCAGCAGCTTGGGAGGCTCCTCGCACAATGAGCAGTTCTTC. This codes for CASSLGGSSHNEQFF.

This chain uses TRBV10-3 with TRBJ1-1; D is uncertain. This CDR3 has 13 amino acids. Germline V gene lookup returns CDR1 ENHRY and CDR2 SYGVKD. Trimming stripped 8 bases from V and 1 base from J, with 11 bases between. CDR3 sequence reads: CAILPDGNTEAFF. The CDR3 nucleotides are TGTGCCATCCTACCCGATGGGAACACTGAAGCTTTCTTT.

V usage is TRBV5-1 and J usage is TRBJ2-5; 10 bases fit TRBD2. Germline V lookup: CDR1 SGHRS, CDR2 YFSETQ. CDR3 length: 16 amino acids. After removal of 2 bases from V and 5 bases from J, the junction contained 9 bases not matched to a gene. Here the CDR3 reads CASSFGGLAEGETQYF. The CDR3 DNA reads as TGCGCCAGCAGCTTCGGTGGACTAGCGGAAGGGGAGACCCAGTACTTC.

This clone was seen more than once but under ten times. This chain connects TRBV27 to TRBJ2-5; 7 bases are shared with TRBD2. Germline assignment: CDR1 MNHEY and CDR2 SMNVEV (reference sequence). This CDR3 region has 13 residues. The ends lost 8 bases at V and 2 bases at J; junction bases unmatched: 5. The CDR3 is CASGRAGQETQYF. The CDR3 DNA is TGTGCCAGCGGGCGAGCGGGGCAAGAGACCCAGTACTTC.

The chain recombines TRBV5-4 with TRBJ2-5; 9 nucleotides align to TRBD2. Germline loops: CDR1 SGHNT, CDR2 YYREEE (reference sequence). The V and J ends lost 4 bases and 1 base, in that order; junction bases with no gene match: 8. The CDR3 is made up of 16 amino acids. Written as DNA, the CDR3 is TGTGCCAGCAGCCACGAGGTAGCGGGGGCCCAAGAGACCCAGTACTTC. Translated: CASSHEVAGAQETQYF.

A few counts support this clone. The CDR3 DNA follows: TGTGCCAGCAAAGGACAGGGACGCCAGCCCCAGCATTTT. Translating it yields CASKGQGRQPQHF. The rearrangement uses TRBV28 and TRBJ1-5; 8 bases map to TRBD1. CDR3 length: 13 residues. Germline V gene sequence: CDR1 MDHEN, CDR2 SYDVKM. V dropped 7 bases and J dropped 7; count of bases not matched to a gene: 6.

Points on this clone: This sample includes further DNA sequences coding for the same CDR3. The chain couples TRBV7-2 to TRBJ2-5, with 12 bases matching TRBD2. The CDR3 extends over 16 amino acids. Germline V gives CDR1 SGHTA, CDR2 FQGNSA. Unmatched junction bases numbered 5, after V lost 1 base and J lost 5 bases. CDR3 nucleotide sequence: TGTGCCAGCAGCTTAGAACTAGCGGGAGGCGGGGAGACCCAGTACTTC. As protein: CASSLELAGGGETQYF.

This rearrangement joins TRBV9 to TRBJ1-1; TRBD1 aligns across 7 bases. The CDR3 spans 15 residues. Germline V lookup: CDR1 SGDLS, CDR2 YYNGEE. V dropped 4 bases and J dropped 2; count of bases not matched to a gene: 8. CDR3 in DNA: TGTGCCAGCAGCCGCACCGGGACAGAAAACACTGAAGCTTTCTTT. Protein: CASSRTGTENTEAFF.